This T cell receptor beta chain is from a study of immune evolution from preneoplasia to lung adenocarcinoma. General study results and limits: Later-stage lesions seemingly showed higher T cell density and diversity than normal lung. Top clone share appeared to fall from AAH through AIS, MIA, adenocarcinoma.

V lost 9 bases and J 5 bases, leaving 19 bases between the germline ends. CDR3 length equals 14 residues. Germline V gene data show CDR1 as SNHLY and CDR2 as FYNNEI. Profiling relied on immunoSEQ multiplex PCR, and the TCRdb table lists in-frame clones only, not all of them. The table shows thousands of clones, with 76% occurring only once. Of note for this clone: Its antigen remains unknown.

This TCR was recovered from a person between 70 and 80 years old with lung adenocarcinoma. J is TRBJ1-1 and V is TRBV2; D may be TRBD1 (6 bases). Material: FFPE minimally invasive lung adenocarcinoma tissue. CDR3 bases: TGTGCCAGAAAGGGAAGGGGGTGGGGAACTGAAGCTTTCTTT. It specifies CARKGRGWGTEAFF.